This T cell receptor beta chain was captured by sequencing in a study of molecular identifiers for immune sequencing clone quantification. MiXCR, applied by TCRdb to the PCR reads, yields one record per CDR3 protein. The profile shows 7,500 to 10,000 distinct CDR3 sequences, around 19% of them singletons. Germline V CDR1 and CDR2: LNHDA, SQIVND (reference sequence). The length of the CDR3 is 15 residues. Trimming removed 5 bases from V and 0 bases from J, with 13 bases in between. This clonotype was observed many times. This clonotype was sampled from a human donor in good health. Some libraries in this study had Jurkat cell RNA spiked in. Sequencing was done on a sample of naive CD8+ T cells from blood, with Jurkat cell RNA spiked in. As for subset: FACS-sorted CD8+CD4-CCR7+CD45RA+ naive T cells. The V call is TRBV19, the J call TRBJ1-1; the D is unclear. DNA of the CDR3: TGTGCCAGTAGTCCAGTGGACTTTATGAACACTGAAGCTTTCTTT. This translates into CASSPVDFMNTEAFF.